This TCR beta chain was recorded in a study of T cells in Graves' hyperthyroidism and ophthalmopathy (dated by TCRdb to about 2019). Regarding the complete study: Peripheral blood was sampled at the time of initial diagnosis, prior to any treatment. Whether ophthalmopathy could be predicted prospectively was tested in an independent validation cohort made up of 18 to 20 hyperthyroidism patients plus 17 patients who later progressed to ophthalmopathy. To identify TCR V-J signatures that set the groups apart, the researchers used a discovery cohort of about a hundred patients, made up of fewer than 50 with Graves' ophthalmopathy and about 60 with stable Graves' hyperthyroidism. The approximately 98 discovery patients were randomly divided into training and test sets at a 7:3 ratio. The paper describes TCR Vbeta CDR3 sequencing of 120 to 150 peripheral blood samples, made up of 43 ophthalmopathy patients, roughly 72 hyperthyroidism patients and roughly 17 progressor patients. Once sampling was done, hyperthyroidism patients were given methimazole at a starting dose of 30 mg daily, whereas ophthalmopathy patients were given high-dose intravenous methylprednisolone. The study also compared thyroid tissue and blood T-cell repertoires from five or six Graves' hyperthyroidism patients. The study at large found these results: In cross-validation, a model built on a 13 V-J signature told ophthalmopathy apart from stable hyperthyroidism with approximately 91% sensitivity and approximately 81% specificity, and in testing the same model reached 80%/75%. No statistical method was used to set the sample size in advance, and investigators knew the group allocation. Most expanded thyroid clonotypes (frequency above 0.001) were also found in blood, which suggests that blood repertoires may mirror thyroid immune responses. In validation, progression to ophthalmopathy was predicted by the model with 65% to 71% sensitivity and 72% to 80% specificity, a median of roughly 6.4 months before onset.

V is clipped by 6 bases and J by 5 bases, and the sequence between their germline boundaries is 13 bases long. The CDR3, cysteine through phenylalanine, is 13 amino acids long. The retained sequence is limited to the CDR3, 39 bases, with the frame set at the first base. From the germline V gene, CDR1 is MDHEN and CDR2 is SYDVKM. This clonotype was seen many times. Its antigen is unknown. No base quality information exists; no much larger clone differs at one position. Moderately to severely active disease, a Clinical Activity Score of at least 3, a NOSPECS grade of at least 4, and a duration under 3 months were present in ophthalmopathy patients. Patients with uncontrolled infections, other autoimmune diseases, pregnancy or lactation were excluded. Diagnoses were based on clinical symptoms, serum thyroxine and TRAb, thyroid ultrasound and orbital computed tomography. PBMCs were isolated from more than 9 ml of fresh peripheral blood by Ficoll-Paque density gradient centrifugation. Total RNA was extracted with Trizol reagent, and quality was checked on an Agilent 2100 Bioanalyzer.

Amplification of TCR beta CDR3 regions was carried out from RNA transcripts. For the first round of RT-PCR on the TCR CDR3, the HTBI primer set was used together with the Qiagen OneStep RT-PCR kit. The libraries were constructed in a second round of multiplex PCR and then size-selected and purified. Sequencing of the libraries was done on an Illumina HiSeq2000 using paired-end 100 bp reads. Per the authors' processing: SOAPnuke was used to process the raw data, removing reads that contained adapters or uncalled bases, had a mean Phred below 15, or lacked an exact match to the constant primer or identifier. High-quality paired reads were merged with COPE v1.2.5, and unique nucleotide sequences were defined as clonotypes. Clonotypes were aligned to IMGT TRBV, TRBD and TRBJ reference segments using MiTCR v1.1. The analysis was restricted to V-J combinations with a frequency above 0.0001, which together covered approximately 99% of the repertoires. The TCS score was defined as the ratio of F50 (clonal expansion) to E x V (chaos), calculated using BLOSUM62-based TCRdist between CDR3 peptides within each V-J. Welch's t-statistics and random forest reduced just over 500 V-J features to 13, which were used in a naive Bayes classifier (R e1071). The Morisita-Horn index was used to measure how similar the thyroid and blood repertoires were. TCRdb trimmed public reads at Q25 via fastp, called clones via MiXCR and kept in-frame beta chains. Duplicate CDR3 protein sequences are folded into a single record with the most common DNA and genes. TCRdb's processing, not the authors', yielded these V and J calls. The sample table shows 640,000 or so distinct CDR3 sequences, and over 12% are seen once. About 4.5% of the sample rests with the top ten.

This TCR was recovered from a woman aged 40 to 50 with Graves' ophthalmopathy. The sequenced sample was blood. The chain couples TRBV28 to TRBJ2-5, with TRBD1 perhaps the D gene, on 5 matching bases. The DNA sequence reads TGTGCCAGCAGCCGCGTGGGGCGGGAGACCCAGTACTTC. Its product reads: CASSRVGRETQYF.